This entry is about one T cell receptor beta chain. The data derive from a study of blood T cell repertoires in COVID-19. Study-wide background: The United States, Italy and Spain supplied acute and convalescent COVID-19 samples. Sample material is recorded as cDNA or gDNA derived from T cells, B-cell-depleted T cells, or PBMCs.

The CDR3 consists of 13 residues. Germline CDR1 and CDR2: GTSNPN and SVGIG (reference sequence). The ends were cut back, 2 bases at V and 0 bases at J, with 8 bases in the middle. Per the authors' pipeline: Reference gene primer amplification in the assay estimated nucleated cell counts. The assay was immunoSEQ multiplex PCR, and TCRdb's table has in-frame clones only and misses some. D and trimming come from the DNA, and the V and J calls and clone size come from that table. The table shows nearly 350,000 clones, with around 91% occurring only once. This receptor was taken from a woman aged 18-29 years who had recovered from COVID-19. The source material was peripheral blood. This chain connects TRBV30 to TRBJ2-7; D unresolved. CDR3: CAWSTPGSYEQYV. CDR3 nucleotides: TGTGCCTGGAGTACACCGGGCTCCTACGAGCAGTACGTC.